This TCR beta chain was documented in a study of T-cell reconstitution after alpha-beta-depleted transplantation in children. Broader study findings: Expanded graft clones, several hundred of them, were reportedly the source of alpha-beta T cells about two months after transplant. After transplant, high TCRbeta diversity at day 60 in some patients arose from surviving recipient T cells and thymic progenitors.

V gave up 3 bases and J gave up 6 bases; unmatched junction bases: 5. CDR3 size: 13 residues. This sample's TCRbeta library carried unique molecular identifier barcodes. TCRdb called the PCR reads again in MiXCR, with one record for every CDR3 protein. The data contain approximately 400,000 distinct CDR3 sequences, roughly 16% of them seen just once; the ten biggest clones take up roughly 29%. In the case of this clonotype: Its antigen is not identified.

The chain combines TRBV12-3 or TRBV12-4 with TRBJ2-7; 7 bases are a match to TRBD2. This receptor was obtained from a boy in the first two years of life who had a stem cell transplant for Wiskott-Aldrich syndrome, so the T cells may come from the graft donor. Specimen: PBMCs, mostly from graft donor cells, collected 360 days after TCRalphabeta/CD19-depleted stem cell transplant. The CDR3 bases are TGTGCCAGCAGTTTTACTAGCGCCTCCGAGCAGTACTTC. Translated: CASSFTSASEQYF.